These 21 T cell receptor beta chains were sequenced from one sample in a study of T cell responses to AZD1222 COVID-19 vaccine. Assay: immunoSEQ multiplex PCR; the TCRdb copy retains only in-frame clones and omits some. The sample carries some 180,000 clones, around nine tenths recorded once. The sequencing used peripheral blood, collected on day 0 of AZD1222 vaccination. The origin of the receptors is an adult in good health.

For the CDR3, the DNA is TGTGCCAGTAGTACCCAAGCGGGATTAGCAGATACGCAGTATTTT. Encoded protein: CASSTQAGLADTQYF. The V gene is TRBV19, the J gene TRBJ2-3; TRBD2 matches at 7 bases. Germline V lookup: CDR1 LNHDA, CDR2 SQIVND (reference sequence). This CDR3 contains 15 residues. Trimming cost V 4 bases and J 4 bases; bases outside gene matches: 8. The entire variable domain, with the rest obtained from reference TRBV19 and TRBJ2-3, is as follows: DGGITQSPKYLFRKEGQNVTLSCEQNLNHDAMYWYRQDPGQGLRLIYYSQIVNDFQKGDIAEGYSVSREKKESFPLTVTSAQKNPTAFYLCASSTQAGLADTQYFGPGTRLTVL.

This clone was counted once. This chain joins TRBV3-1 (or the pseudogene TRBV3-2) and TRBJ2-5, with 16 nucleotides matching TRBD2. The germline V gene encodes CDR1 LGHDT and CDR2 YNNKEL (reference sequence). Trimming at V came to 4 bases and at J to 1 base, leaving 9 bases not matched to a gene. The CDR3 spans 19 residues. CDR3 DNA: TGTGCCAGCAGCCTACACGGGACTAGCGGGGGGGGTACCCAAGAGACCCAGTACTTC. It specifies CASSLHGTSGGGTQETQYF.

V gene TRBV5-1 combines with J gene TRBJ1-5; 9 nucleotides agree with TRBD1. With V trimmed by 5 bases and J by 5 bases, 8 bases remained unmatched. CDR1 SGHRS and CDR2 YFSETQ come from the germline V gene. This CDR3 has 15 residues. The CDR3 nucleotides are TGCGCCAGCAGGTCGGGACAGGGCCCCGATCAGCCCCAGCATTTT. Residues: CASRSGQGPDQPQHF.

The V gene is TRBV28, the J gene TRBJ1-2; tentative D call: TRBD1 (6 bases). Germline-derived CDR1 and CDR2 are MDHEN and SYDVKM. The CDR3 is made up of 14 amino acids. Trimming stripped 6 bases from V and 13 bases from J, with 24 bases between. DNA of the CDR3: TGTGCCAGCAGCCCCGCAGGTTCGGGGGCTGCTTCCACCTTC. Protein product: CASSPAGSGAASTF.

The rearrangement joins TRBV18 to TRBJ2-5; TRBD2 matches at 10 bases. The CDR3 contains 15 residues. Germline V gene lookup returns CDR1 KGHSH and CDR2 LQKENI. J gave up 3 bases and V 2 bases, and 3 bases lay outside the gene matches. The CDR3 DNA is TGTGCCAGCTCACCAGGGCTAGCGGGAGAAGAGACCCAGTACTTC. Translating it yields CASSPGLAGEETQYF. The entire variable domain, with the rest obtained from reference TRBV18 and TRBJ2-5, is as follows: NAGVMQNPRHLVRRRGQEARLRCSPMKGHSHVYWYRQLPEEGLKFMVYLQKENIIDESGMPKERFSAEFPKEGPSILRIQQVVRGDSAAYFCASSPGLAGEETQYFGPGTRLLVL.

This clone has a single count. A read error may account for a junction end that differs from germline. The chain joins TRBV7-7 to TRBJ2-2; D ambiguous. The CDR3 extends over 14 amino acids. The germline gives CDR1 SSHAT, CDR2 FNYEAQ (reference sequence). The CDR3 is CASSSRTPPGELFF. CDR3 nucleotides: TGTGCTAGCAGCTCCAGGACCCCGCCCGGGGAGCTGTTTTTT.

The V call is TRBV4-1, the J call TRBJ1-6, with 10 positions matching TRBD1. Losses at the gene ends were 3 bases for V and 2 bases for J; bases not matched to a gene: 7. This CDR3 region has 18 residues. Looked up from germline, CDR1 is MGHRA and CDR2 is YSYEKL. In DNA form, the CDR3 reads TGCGCCAGCAGCCATCCTTGGGACAGGGGCCCCTATAATTCACCCCTCCACTTT. Translation: CASSHPWDRGPYNSPLHF.

The chain employs TRBV6-1 and TRBJ1-3; no firm D call. The CDR3 extends over 16 amino acids. The V end was cut by 0 bases, the J end by 0 bases, with 9 bases between. CDR1 is MNHNS and CDR2 is SASEGT in the germline V gene. The CDR3: CASSEARVYSGNTIYF. The CDR3 DNA is TGTGCCAGCAGTGAAGCGCGGGTGTACTCTGGAAACACCATATATTTT.

V and J are TRBV4-1 and TRBJ2-5; 7 nucleotides agree with TRBD1. V shed 2 bases and J 3 bases; nucleotides not matched to a gene: 3. Germline V gene lookup returns CDR1 MGHRA and CDR2 YSYEKL. The CDR3 covers 14 residues. CDR3 coding DNA: TGCGCCAGCAGCCAAAGGGACAGAAAAGAGACCCAGTACTTC. Translated, it gives CASSQRDRKETQYF.

The rearrangement joins TRBV7-3 to TRBJ2-2, with D tentatively TRBD1 (5 bases). The CDR3 covers 15 residues. From germline, CDR1 is SGHTA and CDR2 FQGTGA. The V and J ends lost 0 bases and 1 base respectively, with 6 bases between them. The CDR3 region is CASSLTGQNTGELFF. The DNA for the CDR3 is TGTGCCAGCAGCTTAACTGGACAGAACACCGGGGAGCTGTTTTTT.

The chain joins TRBV28 to TRBJ2-7, with D perhaps TRBD1 (7 bases). V was cut by 3 bases and J by 12 bases, with 21 bases left in between. The length of the CDR3 is 14 residues. Germline assignment: CDR1 MDHEN and CDR2 SYDVKM. CDR3 in DNA: TGTGCCAGCAGTTTGCCGGGGGCAGGGGGACTTCGGTACTTC. Translation gives CASSLPGAGGLRYF.

J is TRBJ1-2 and V is TRBV6-5; a possible D gene is TRBD1 (6 bases). The germline gives CDR1 MNHEY, CDR2 SVGAGI. V was trimmed by 5 bases and J by 4 bases, leaving 11 bases between them. The CDR3 covers 13 residues. This CDR3 reads CASSPQGGYGYTF. The CDR3 DNA follows: TGTGCCAGCAGTCCACAGGGTGGCTATGGCTACACCTTC.

The chain is built from TRBV5-6 and TRBJ2-5; TRBD1 is a possible D gene (7 bases). Trimming removed 9 bases from V and 1 base from J, with 13 bases in between. Germline assignment: CDR1 SGHDT and CDR2 YYEEEE. This CDR3 is built from 13 residues. CDR3 protein: CATSQGGQETQYF. The CDR3 region has the DNA TGTGCCACATCTCAGGGGGGCCAAGAGACCCAGTACTTC.

The chain is built from TRBV14 and TRBJ1-2; the D gene is possibly TRBD1 (5 bases). Germline assignment: CDR1 SGHDN and CDR2 FVKESK. V was cut by 4 bases and J by 4 bases, with 16 bases left in between. This CDR3 spans 15 amino acids. CDR3 coding DNA: TGTGCCAGCAGCCGCATAGGGGATAGACCCTATGGCTACACCTTC. Translating it yields CASSRIGDRPYGYTF. Filled out from reference TRBV14 and TRBJ1-2, the complete variable domain reads EAGVTQFPSHSVIEKGQTVTLRCDPISGHDNLYWYRRVMGKEIKFLLHFVKESKQDESGMPNNRFLAERTGGTYSTLKVQPAELEDSGVYFCASSRIGDRPYGYTFGSGTRLTVV.

The rearrangement joins TRBV30 to TRBJ2-6, with D perhaps TRBD1 (5 bases). The CDR3 consists of 14 residues. V lost 0 bases and J 2 bases, leaving 5 bases between the germline ends. Germline-derived CDR1 and CDR2 are GTSNPN and SVGIG (reference sequence). The DNA for the CDR3 is TGTGCCTGGAGTGTAGGGGCTGGGGCCAACGTCCTGACTTTC. This translates into CAWSVGAGANVLTF.

The chain employs TRBV6-2 or TRBV6-3 and TRBJ2-7; 9 nucleotides align to TRBD1. After removal of 2 bases from V and 4 bases from J, the junction contained 9 bases not matched to a gene. The germline V gene has CDR1 MNHEY and CDR2 SVGEGT. The CDR3 loop spans 16 amino acids. This CDR3 is CASSYGTGRGAYEQYF. DNA of the CDR3: TGTGCCAGCAGTTACGGGACAGGGAGAGGGGCGTACGAGCAGTACTTC.

This clone was counted once. This chain connects TRBV3-1 (or the pseudogene TRBV3-2) to TRBJ1-6, with a tentative D call TRBD1 (6 bases). V was clipped by 0 bases and J by 7 bases, with 22 bases between them. The CDR3 spans 19 residues. Per the germline V gene, CDR1 is LGHDT and CDR2 is YNNKEL (reference sequence). CDR3 coding DNA: TGTGCCAGCAGCCAAGATGTTGGGGTGGGGGCACGGGAGAATTCACCCCTCCACTTT. Its protein product is CASSQDVGVGARENSPLHF.

This sequence joins TRBV12-3 or TRBV12-4 and TRBJ1-6, with 7 nucleotides matching TRBD1. The CDR3 contains 13 residues. Trimming took 5 bases from V and 9 from J; bases not matched to a gene: 4. CDR3 in DNA: TGTGCCAGCAGTCCCTCAGGGGGTTCACCCCTCCACTTT. Amino acids: CASSPSGGSPLHF.

V usage is TRBV7-2 and J usage is TRBJ1-1; D is ambiguous. CDR1 is SGHTA, CDR2 FQGNSA, per germline. The length of the CDR3 is 13 residues. V was pared by 7 bases and J by 3 bases, with 12 bases between. CDR3 nucleotide sequence: TGTGCCAGCAATAGGGCCCTGGACACTGAAGCTTTCTTT. Protein: CASNRALDTEAFF.

The chain couples TRBV7-3 to TRBJ2-2; either TRBD1 or TRBD2 may supply D (5 bases each). Germline CDR1 and CDR2: SGHTA and FQGTGA. CDR3 size: 17 residues. Trimming took 2 bases from V and 1 from J, leaving 14 bases between them. CDR3 nucleotides: TGTGCCAGCAGCTTAGGCGCCGGGACGGTGAACACCGGGGAGCTGTTTTTT. It yields the protein CASSLGAGTVNTGELFF.

This clone was seen a handful of times. The chain recombines TRBV15 with TRBJ1-2, with no clear D. With 3 bases removed from V and 8 bases from J, the gap between germline ends came to 7 bases. The CDR3 contains 11 residues. The germline CDR1 and CDR2 sequences are LNHNV and YYDKDF (reference sequence). The CDR3 DNA is TGTGCCACCAGCAGTGCGCGGGGCTACACCTTC. Its protein product is CATSSARGYTF. Combining the CDR3 with reference TRBV15 and TRBJ1-2 gives the whole variable domain DAMVIQNPRYQVTQFGKPVTLSCSQTLNHNVMYWYQQKSSQAPKLLFHYYDKDFNNEADTPDNFQSRRPNTSFCFLDIRSPGLGDTAMYLCATSSARGYTFGSGTRLTVV.